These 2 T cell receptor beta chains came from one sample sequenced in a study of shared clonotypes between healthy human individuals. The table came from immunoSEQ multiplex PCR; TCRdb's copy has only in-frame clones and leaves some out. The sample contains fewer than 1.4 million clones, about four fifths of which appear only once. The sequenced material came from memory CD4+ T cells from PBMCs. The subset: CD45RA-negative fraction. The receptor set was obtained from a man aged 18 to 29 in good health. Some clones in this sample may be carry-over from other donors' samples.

CDR3 in DNA: TGTGCCAGCAGTTTCCTATTGCAGACCAATGAAAAACTGTTTTTT. Translation gives CASSFLLQTNEKLFF. The gene calls are TRBV28 and TRBJ1-4; D is uncertain. The CDR3 has 15 residues. V lost 3 bases and J lost 5, with 13 bases in between. Per germline, CDR1 MDHEN and CDR2 SYDVKM.

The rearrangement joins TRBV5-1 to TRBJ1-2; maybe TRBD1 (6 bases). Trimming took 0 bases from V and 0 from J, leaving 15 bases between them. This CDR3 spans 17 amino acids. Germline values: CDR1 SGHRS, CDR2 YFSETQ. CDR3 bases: TGCGCCAGCAGCTTGGTCGGAGGGGCAGGGGCTAACTATGGCTACACCTTC. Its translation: CASSLVGGAGANYGYTF. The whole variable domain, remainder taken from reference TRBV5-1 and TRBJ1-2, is KAGVTQTPRYLIKTRGQQVTLSCSPISGHRSVSWYQQTPGQGLQFLFEYFSETQRNKGNFPGRFSGRQFSNSRSEMNVSTLELGDSALYLCASSLVGGAGANYGYTFGSGTRLTVV.